A selection of T cell receptor beta chains follows, all from one sample in a study of cytotoxic CD8 clonotypes in ibrutinib-treated CLL. The assay was immunoSEQ multiplex PCR, and TCRdb's table has in-frame clones only and misses some. Seen here are 150,000 or so clones, 60% to 80% observed once, and the top ten hold approximately 27%. Here the sequenced sample was PBMCs, taken after 12 months of ibrutinib treatment. These receptors all come from a human donor with chronic lymphocytic leukemia. Both conserved end residues are part of each CDR3. D genes are given only for firm matches. Size values are once, few and many counts, or a class for expanded clones, and some rows have none.

>TRBJ2-7|NA|TRBV28|NA
CASSLYQGGYEQYF
TGTGCCAGCAGTTTATATCAGGGGGGCTACGAGCAGTACTTC
>TRBJ2-3|NA|TRBV7-9|NA
CASSTQGRGDTQYF
TGTGCCAGCAGTACACAGGGAAGGGGAGATACGCAGTATTTT
>TRBJ2-7|NA|TRBV28|NA
CASSHGQIAYEQYF
TGTGCCAGCAGCCACGGACAGATAGCCTACGAGCAGTACTTC
>TRBJ1-2|NA|TRBV6-4|NA
CASSSQGAGEGYTF
TGTGCCAGCAGCTCACAGGGTGCGGGGGAAGGCTACACCTTC
>TRBJ2-7|once|TRBV5-1|NA
CATTPGIGSYEQYF
TGCGCCACCACACCCGGGATTGGTTCCTACGAGCAGTACTTC
>TRBJ2-7|few|TRBV5-4|NA
CATSPAGGYEQYF
TGTGCCACCTCTCCGGCGGGTGGCTACGAGCAGTACTTC
>TRBJ1-5|NA|TRBV18|NA
CASSPQTVNQPQHF
TGTGCCAGCTCACCCCAGACAGTCAATCAGCCCCAGCATTTT
>TRBJ2-2|NA|TRBV7-1|NA
CASSLVGSTGELFF
TGTGCCAGCAGCTTAGTTGGGAGCACCGGGGAGCTGTTTTTT
>TRBJ2-7|NA|TRBV10-3|TRBD2
CAIRGSGSTSYEQYF
TGTGCCATCAGAGGTAGCGGGAGTACCTCCTACGAGCAGTACTTC
>TRBJ2-1|NA|TRBV20-1|NA
CSASLDNEQFF
TGCAGTGCTAGTCTAGACAATGAGCAGTTCTTC
>TRBJ1-2|once|TRBV14|NA
CASSYSVGGYGYTF
TGTGCCAGCAGCTATTCGGTAGGAGGCTATGGCTACACCTTC
>TRBJ1-6|NA|TRBV5-5|NA
CASFRPNSPLHF
TGTGCCAGTTTCAGACCCAATTCACCCCTCCACTTT
>TRBJ1-1|NA|TRBV6-5|NA
CASSYRETEAFF
TGTGCCAGCAGTTACCGGGAGACTGAAGCTTTCTTT
>TRBJ1-4|NA|TRBV20-1|NA
CSAASNEKLFF
TGCAGTGCCGCATCTAATGAAAAACTGTTTTTT
>TRBJ1-1|NA|TRBV14|NA
CASSHRGNTEAFF
TGTGCCAGCAGCCATAGGGGGAACACTGAAGCTTTCTTT
>TRBJ2-3|NA|TRBV9|TRBD1
CASTRQGVGDTQYF
TGTGCCAGCACCCGGCAGGGGGTTGGAGATACGCAGTATTTT
>TRBJ2-7|once|TRBV13|TRBD2
CASSPPRWLAGENRISEQYF
TGTGCCAGCAGCCCACCGCGGTGGCTAGCGGGAGAGAATAGGATCTCCGAGCAGTACTTC
>TRBJ1-4|NA|TRBV7-9|NA
CASSFIANEKLFF
TGTGCCAGCAGCTTCATAGCTAATGAAAAACTGTTTTTT
>TRBJ1-2|once|TRBV7-9|TRBD1
CARRGDSMKSGYTF
TGTGCCAGGAGGGGGGACAGTATGAAGTCCGGCTACACCTTC
>TRBJ2-1|NA|TRBV5-4|TRBD2
CASSSPPGGGIEQFF
TGTGCCAGCAGTTCCCCCCCAGGCGGGGGAATTGAGCAGTTCTTC
>TRBJ2-7|NA|TRBV6-1|NA
CASSEQFTGSYEQYF
TGTGCCAGCAGTGAACAATTTACAGGGTCCTACGAGCAGTACTTC
>TRBJ2-2|NA|TRBV6-1|NA
CASIGRVNTGELFF
TGTGCCAGCATTGGCAGGGTAAACACCGGGGAGCTGTTTTTT
>TRBJ1-1|NA|TRBV28|TRBD1
CASSGQGQLNTEAFF
TGTGCCAGCAGTGGCCAGGGACAGTTGAACACTGAAGCTTTCTTT
>TRBJ1-2|NA|TRBV28|TRBD1
CASSFETGLGYTF
TGTGCCAGCAGTTTTGAGACAGGGCTTGGCTACACCTTC
>TRBJ2-1|NA|TRBV10-3|NA
CAISESGPYNEQFF
TGTGCCATCAGTGAGTCTGGGCCCTACAATGAGCAGTTCTTC
>TRBJ1-5|few|TRBV2|NA
CASRDGAGLGNQPQHF
TGTGCCAGCAGGGACGGGGCAGGGTTGGGCAATCAGCCCCAGCATTTT
>TRBJ1-4|once|TRBV6-5|NA
CASQRDGHEKLFF
TGTGCCAGCCAACGGGACGGACATGAAAAACTGTTTTTT
>TRBJ1-2|NA|TRBV18|NA
CASSPPVSDSDGYTF
TGTGCCAGCTCACCACCGGTCTCGGACAGCGATGGCTACACCTTC
>TRBJ1-2|NA|TRBV19|TRBD1
CASSIDNRGFYGYTF
TGTGCCAGTAGTATAGATAACAGGGGGTTCTATGGCTACACCTTC
>TRBJ1-4|once|TRBV27|NA
CASRDLQGRDSTNEKLFF
TGTGCCAGCAGGGACCTACAGGGTAGAGATTCAACTAATGAAAAACTGTTTTTT